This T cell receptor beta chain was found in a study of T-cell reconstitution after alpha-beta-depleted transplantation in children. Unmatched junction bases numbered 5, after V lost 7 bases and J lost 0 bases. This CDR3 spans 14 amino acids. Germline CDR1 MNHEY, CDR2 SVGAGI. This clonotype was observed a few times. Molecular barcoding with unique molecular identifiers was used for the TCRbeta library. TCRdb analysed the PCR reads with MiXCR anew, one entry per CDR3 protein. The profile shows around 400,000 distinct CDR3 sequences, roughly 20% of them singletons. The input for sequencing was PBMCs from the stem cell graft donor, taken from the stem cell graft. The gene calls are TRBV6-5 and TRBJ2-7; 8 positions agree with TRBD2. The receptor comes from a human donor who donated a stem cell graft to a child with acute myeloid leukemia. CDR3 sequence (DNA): TGTGCCAGCACTTTAGCGGGGAACTCCTACGAGCAGTACTTC. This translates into CASTLAGNSYEQYF.